The clone carrying this T cell receptor (beta chain) was found a few times. The antigen remains unidentified. The source of the sample is a study of type 1 regulatory T cells. Study in general: An in vitro protocol generated T-allo10, a Tr1-enriched, alloantigen-specific CD4 T cell product.

The V gene lost 3 bases and the J gene lost 0 bases, with 18 bases spanning the gap. Germline assignment: CDR1 LGHNA and CDR2 YNFKEQ. The CDR3 is 18 amino acids. TCRdb independently ran MiXCR on the reads; one entry per CDR3 protein. The sample lists just under 65,000 distinct CDR3 sequences; almost 50% were seen once. This sequence was found in a human donor in good health. The material sequenced was cultured non-Tr1 T cells, either the whole culture or a sorted T cell fraction (not recorded which). The chain employs TRBV4-2 and TRBJ2-1, with a weak D call TRBD2 (7 bases). The DNA of the CDR3 is TGTGCCAGCAGCCACGTGGGGGCCGGGACTACCTCCTACAATGAGCAGTTCTTC. Translated, it gives CASSHVGAGTTSYNEQFF.